A selection of T cell receptor beta chains follows, all from one sample in a study of blood T cell repertoires in COVID-19. The assay was immunoSEQ multiplex PCR, and TCRdb's table has in-frame clones only and misses some. The table has about 310,000 clones, roughly 89% seen once. What was sequenced was PBMCs or T cells enriched from blood (not recorded which). The receptors here all came from a woman younger than 35 who had recovered from COVID-19. The CDR3 runs from the conserved cysteine through the conserved F or W. D genes are given only for firm matches. A row's size may be missing; if present it is once, few, many or a size class.

clone_size: .
j_call: TRBJ2-7
v_call: TRBV3-1/TRBV3-2
d_call: .
cdr3_aa: CASSQGAKGVEQYF
cdr3_nt: TGTGCCAGCAGCCAAGGGGCGAAAGGGGTCGAGCAGTACTTC

clone_size: .
j_call: TRBJ2-1
v_call: TRBV7-6
d_call: .
cdr3_aa: CASSFSIYNEQFF
cdr3_nt: TGTGCCAGCAGCTTTTCAATCTACAATGAGCAGTTCTTC

clone_size: once
j_call: TRBJ1-1
v_call: TRBV7-3
d_call: .
cdr3_aa: CASSLIALGGLSNTEAFF
cdr3_nt: TGTGCCAGCAGCTTAATCGCTCTGGGGGGGCTCTCGAACACTGAAGCTTTCTTT

clone_size: few
j_call: TRBJ2-7
v_call: TRBV30
d_call: .
cdr3_aa: CAWNRMRGSYEQYF
cdr3_nt: TGTGCCTGGAATCGGATGAGAGGCTCCTACGAGCAGTACTTC

clone_size: once
j_call: TRBJ1-2
v_call: TRBV9
d_call: .
cdr3_aa: CASSPQTGSVVYGYTF
cdr3_nt: TGTGCCAGCAGCCCGCAGACAGGTTCTGTGGTCTATGGCTACACCTTC

clone_size: .
j_call: TRBJ1-5
v_call: TRBV15
d_call: TRBD1
cdr3_aa: CATSRGGTGARVSSNQPQHF
cdr3_nt: TGTGCCACCAGCAGAGGGGGGACAGGGGCGAGGGTATCGAGCAATCAGCCCCAGCATTTT

clone_size: .
j_call: TRBJ2-2
v_call: TRBV7-2
d_call: .
cdr3_aa: CASSLLTGELFF
cdr3_nt: TGTGCCAGCAGCTTATTAACCGGGGAGCTGTTTTTT

clone_size: .
j_call: TRBJ1-5
v_call: TRBV27
d_call: .
cdr3_aa: CASSLGRSGDSPQHF
cdr3_nt: TGTGCCAGCAGTTTAGGACGGAGCGGCGACTCGCCCCAGCATTTT

clone_size: .
j_call: TRBJ1-4
v_call: TRBV7-4
d_call: .
cdr3_aa: CASSDIRPSGGREEKLFF
cdr3_nt: TGTGCCAGCAGCGACATTAGGCCGTCGGGGGGTCGTGAAGAAAAACTGTTTTTT

clone_size: .
j_call: TRBJ1-4
v_call: TRBV7-8
d_call: .
cdr3_aa: CASSTHYSTNEKLFF
cdr3_nt: TGTGCCAGCAGCACACATTATTCCACTAATGAAAAACTGTTTTTT

clone_size: .
j_call: TRBJ1-1
v_call: TRBV28
d_call: .
cdr3_aa: CASPTPLTGPLNTEAFF
cdr3_nt: TGTGCCAGCCCTACCCCTTTGACAGGTCCTTTGAACACTGAAGCTTTCTTT

clone_size: .
j_call: TRBJ1-2
v_call: TRBV5-4
d_call: .
cdr3_aa: CASSLDSYGYTF
cdr3_nt: TGTGCCAGCAGCTTGGATAGCTATGGCTACACCTTC

clone_size: .
j_call: TRBJ1-6
v_call: TRBV3-1/TRBV3-2
d_call: TRBD1
cdr3_aa: CASSRGQGNSPLHF
cdr3_nt: TGTGCCAGCAGCCGGGGACAGGGTAATTCACCCCTCCACTTT

clone_size: .
j_call: TRBJ1-1
v_call: TRBV11-2
d_call: .
cdr3_aa: CASSLGGARTEAFF
cdr3_nt: TGTGCCAGCAGCTTAGGGGGCGCGAGGACTGAAGCTTTCTTT

clone_size: once
j_call: TRBJ1-2
v_call: TRBV18
d_call: .
cdr3_aa: CASSLGTAGAGYGYTF
cdr3_nt: TGTGCCAGCTCACTGGGTACGGCAGGTGCAGGCTATGGCTACACCTTC

clone_size: .
j_call: TRBJ2-2
v_call: TRBV6-5
d_call: TRBD2
cdr3_aa: CASSYSGTSAGELFF
cdr3_nt: TGTGCCAGCAGTTACTCAGGGACTAGCGCCGGGGAGCTGTTTTTT

clone_size: .
j_call: TRBJ2-4
v_call: TRBV7-8
d_call: .
cdr3_aa: CASSHYTGSNIQYF
cdr3_nt: TGTGCCAGCAGCCACTATACAGGGTCAAACATTCAGTACTTC

clone_size: .
j_call: TRBJ2-1
v_call: TRBV19
d_call: .
cdr3_aa: CASSIQGKGEQFF
cdr3_nt: TGTGCCAGTAGTATTCAGGGGAAGGGTGAGCAGTTCTTC

clone_size: once
j_call: TRBJ1-2
v_call: TRBV28
d_call: .
cdr3_aa: CASSKGRDYGYTF
cdr3_nt: TGTGCCAGCAGCAAGGGCAGGGACTATGGCTACACCTTC

clone_size: .
j_call: TRBJ1-3
v_call: TRBV7-2
d_call: TRBD1
cdr3_aa: CASSLGQGVVTGNTIYF
cdr3_nt: TGTGCCAGCAGCTTAGGACAGGGGGTAGTAACTGGAAACACCATATATTTT

clone_size: once
j_call: TRBJ2-1
v_call: TRBV4-1
d_call: TRBD2
cdr3_aa: CASSQPPGTSAYNEQFF
cdr3_nt: TGCGCCAGCAGCCAGCCCCCCGGGACTAGCGCCTACAATGAGCAGTTCTTC

clone_size: .
j_call: TRBJ1-3
v_call: TRBV28
d_call: .
cdr3_aa: CASRPSGGQRNTIYF
cdr3_nt: TGTGCCAGCAGACCTTCGGGGGGCCAAAGAAACACCATATATTTT

clone_size: .
j_call: TRBJ1-3
v_call: TRBV30
d_call: .
cdr3_aa: CAWNGRGASGNTIYF
cdr3_nt: TGTGCCTGGAATGGCAGGGGTGCCTCTGGAAACACCATATATTTT

clone_size: .
j_call: TRBJ2-1
v_call: TRBV10-3
d_call: TRBD2
cdr3_aa: CAISVRFSGGTYNEQFF
cdr3_nt: TGTGCCATCAGTGTCCGCTTTAGCGGGGGGACATACAATGAGCAGTTCTTC

clone_size: once
j_call: TRBJ2-1
v_call: TRBV11-1
d_call: TRBD1
cdr3_aa: CASSPLDRGALEQFF
cdr3_nt: TGTGCCAGCAGCCCCTTAGACAGGGGAGCCTTAGAGCAGTTCTTC

clone_size: .
j_call: TRBJ2-2
v_call: TRBV7-3
d_call: TRBD2
cdr3_aa: CASSFGAGYTGELFF
cdr3_nt: TGTGCCAGCAGCTTTGGAGCGGGATACACCGGGGAGCTGTTTTTT

clone_size: .
j_call: TRBJ1-1
v_call: TRBV4-2
d_call: .
cdr3_aa: CASSPRGSGGMVTEAFF
cdr3_nt: TGTGCCAGCAGCCCCCGGGGGTCTGGAGGGATGGTCACTGAAGCTTTCTTT

clone_size: .
j_call: TRBJ1-2
v_call: TRBV5-8
d_call: .
cdr3_aa: CASSLFGVDYGYTF
cdr3_nt: TGTGCCAGCAGCTTGTTCGGGGTCGACTATGGCTACACCTTC

clone_size: once
j_call: TRBJ2-7
v_call: TRBV19
d_call: TRBD2
cdr3_aa: CASSISWTSEQYF
cdr3_nt: TGTGCCAGTAGTATATCGTGGACTAGCGAGCAGTACTTC

clone_size: .
j_call: TRBJ1-2
v_call: TRBV28
d_call: TRBD1
cdr3_aa: CASRDTWGQAKYGYTF
cdr3_nt: TGTGCCAGCAGGGACACCTGGGGACAGGCGAAGTATGGCTACACCTTC

clone_size: .
j_call: TRBJ2-3
v_call: TRBV27
d_call: .
cdr3_aa: CASSATQGGTQYF
cdr3_nt: TGTGCCAGCAGCGCAACCCAGGGAGGTACGCAGTATTTT

clone_size: .
j_call: TRBJ2-1
v_call: TRBV4-2
d_call: TRBD2
cdr3_aa: CASSPTSGGYNEQFF
cdr3_nt: TGTGCCAGCAGCCCGACTAGCGGGGGTTACAATGAGCAGTTCTTC

clone_size: .
j_call: TRBJ1-2
v_call: TRBV28
d_call: .
cdr3_aa: CASSSTWSLQSGYTF
cdr3_nt: TGTGCCAGCAGTAGCACGTGGAGCCTTCAAAGCGGCTACACCTTC

clone_size: .
j_call: TRBJ2-7
v_call: TRBV15
d_call: TRBD2
cdr3_aa: CATSRGTSADYEQYF
cdr3_nt: TGTGCCACCAGCAGAGGCACTAGCGCCGACTACGAGCAGTACTTC

clone_size: once
j_call: TRBJ1-2
v_call: TRBV5-1
d_call: TRBD1
cdr3_aa: CASSQGQGGDGYTF
cdr3_nt: TGCGCCAGCAGCCAGGGACAGGGAGGGGATGGCTACACCTTC

clone_size: once
j_call: TRBJ1-5
v_call: TRBV27
d_call: .
cdr3_aa: CASSLGGGYQPQHF
cdr3_nt: TGTGCCAGCAGCCTAGGGGGGGGTTACCAGCCCCAGCATTTT

clone_size: once
j_call: TRBJ2-3
v_call: TRBV5-1
d_call: .
cdr3_aa: CASSLDIAGTDTQYF
cdr3_nt: TGCGCCAGCAGCTTGGATATAGCGGGCACAGATACGCAGTATTTT

clone_size: .
j_call: TRBJ1-2
v_call: TRBV6-1
d_call: .
cdr3_aa: CASSLQDTRGYTF
cdr3_nt: TGTGCCAGCAGCTTACAGGATACCAGAGGCTACACCTTC

clone_size: few
j_call: TRBJ1-4
v_call: TRBV10-1
d_call: .
cdr3_aa: CASKRLTNEKLFF
cdr3_nt: TGCGCCAGCAAGCGGTTAACTAATGAAAAACTGTTTTTT

clone_size: .
j_call: TRBJ1-1
v_call: TRBV3-1/TRBV3-2
d_call: TRBD1
cdr3_aa: CASSLQPGQGVAVTEAFF
cdr3_nt: TGTGCCAGCAGCCTACAGCCGGGACAGGGGGTTGCGGTCACTGAAGCTTTCTTT

clone_size: .
j_call: TRBJ1-1
v_call: TRBV5-1
d_call: .
cdr3_aa: CASSLEGGRDTEAFF
cdr3_nt: TGCGCCAGCAGCTTGGAAGGGGGGAGGGACACTGAAGCTTTCTTT

clone_size: .
j_call: TRBJ1-2
v_call: TRBV6-5
d_call: .
cdr3_aa: CASTTGEGYGYTF
cdr3_nt: TGTGCCAGCACCACCGGGGAGGGCTATGGCTACACCTTC

clone_size: .
j_call: TRBJ1-4
v_call: TRBV2
d_call: TRBD1
cdr3_aa: CASSRDRVITNEKLFF
cdr3_nt: TGTGCCAGCAGTCGGGACAGGGTAATCACTAATGAAAAACTGTTTTTT

clone_size: .
j_call: TRBJ1-6
v_call: TRBV18
d_call: .
cdr3_aa: CASSLGQGDSPLHF
cdr3_nt: TGTGCCAGCTCACTTGGGCAGGGTGATTCACCCCTCCACTTT

clone_size: .
j_call: TRBJ1-2
v_call: TRBV2
d_call: .
cdr3_aa: CASTREGDSYGYTF
cdr3_nt: TGTGCCAGCACCCGCGAGGGCGATAGCTATGGCTACACCTTC

clone_size: .
j_call: TRBJ2-3
v_call: TRBV2
d_call: .
cdr3_aa: CASSTLADTQYF
cdr3_nt: TGTGCCAGCAGTACTTTAGCGGATACGCAGTATTTT

clone_size: .
j_call: TRBJ1-2
v_call: TRBV5-1
d_call: .
cdr3_aa: CASSLEAHGAGYGYTF
cdr3_nt: TGCGCCAGCAGCTTGGAAGCCCATGGGGCCGGATACGGCTACACCTTC

clone_size: .
j_call: TRBJ1-3
v_call: TRBV5-5
d_call: .
cdr3_aa: CASRHWNRGNTIYF
cdr3_nt: TGTGCCAGCAGGCACTGGAACAGGGGAAACACCATATATTTT

clone_size: .
j_call: TRBJ1-4
v_call: TRBV5-1
d_call: .
cdr3_aa: CASSLVPLEEKLFF
cdr3_nt: TGCGCCAGCAGCTTGGTCCCCCTCGAGGAAAAACTGTTTTTT

clone_size: once
j_call: TRBJ1-1
v_call: TRBV7-2
d_call: .
cdr3_aa: CASSFYRGNTEAFF
cdr3_nt: TGTGCCAGCAGCTTTTACCGGGGGAACACTGAAGCTTTCTTT